This entry concerns a single T cell receptor (beta chain). Per germline, CDR1 SQVTM and CDR2 ANQGSEA. The CDR3 sequence is 14 residues long. Trimming took 3 bases from V and 4 from J; bases not matched to a gene: 8. TCRdb keeps only in-frame clones here, not all; method: immunoSEQ multiplex PCR. The sample carries under 80,000 clones, 95% to 97% recorded once. This entry comes from a study of technical replicates of blood from a few donors. The rearrangement joins TRBV29-1 to TRBJ2-7; 8 nucleotides align to TRBD1. The sequenced sample was T cells isolated from PBMCs. The sequence was collected from a human donor in good health. In DNA, the CDR3 is TGCAGCGTTGATTCCGGGACAGGTACTTACGAGCAGTACTTC. Its protein product is CSVDSGTGTYEQYF.